The clone carrying this T cell receptor (beta chain) was counted between two and nine times. Its antigen is not known. The sample is drawn from a study of T cell repertoires in cytomegalovirus infection. Trimming took 1 base from V and 6 from J, leaving 6 bases between them. Germline V gene data show CDR1 as SGHAT and CDR2 as FQNNGV. CDR3 length equals 12 residues. MiXCR, run by TCRdb on the reads, gives a single entry per CDR3 protein. This table holds about 160,000 distinct CDR3 sequences, about a fifth found once. The source is a human donor in good health (CMV status not recorded). Some clones in this sample may be carry-over from other donors' samples. The genes are TRBV11-2 and TRBJ1-2; D is ambiguous. This sample comprised CD8+ T cells from cultured PBMCs, obtained from culture after CMV antigen stimulation. CDR3 in amino acids: CASSLGTHGYTF. For the CDR3, the DNA is TGTGCCAGCAGCTTAGGTACCCATGGCTACACCTTC.